This TCR beta chain was obtained from a study of regulatory T cells in long-lasting Graves disease. Building the TCR beta libraries relied on iRepertoire HTBI primers, and CDR3 regions underwent Arm-PCR. TCRdb reprocessed the multiplex PCR reads with MiXCR, giving one entry per CDR3 protein. The sample shows 420,000 or so distinct CDR3 sequences, around 24% of them seen only once. Germline CDR1 and CDR2: SGHVS and FQNEAQ. The V and J ends lost 5 bases and 1 base, in that order; junction bases with no gene match: 13. The length of the CDR3 is 18 residues. The time point: persistent/refractory GD, antithyroid drugs over 5 years with positive TRAb. Scientists built the TCR library using RNA that was extracted from PBMCs. The patients included were those that came from an endocrinology department in Xi'an, China.

The TCR was taken from a female donor with Graves disease. This material consisted of peripheral blood mononuclear cells (PBMCs), taken when the disease was refractory, from a patient treated with antithyroid drugs. The rearrangement uses TRBV7-8 and TRBJ1-2, with 10 bases identical to TRBD1. The CDR3 nucleotides are TGTGCCAGCAGCAGAGGCCCTGGACAGGGGGGGTTTAACTATGGCTACACCTTC. As protein: CASSRGPGQGGFNYGYTF.